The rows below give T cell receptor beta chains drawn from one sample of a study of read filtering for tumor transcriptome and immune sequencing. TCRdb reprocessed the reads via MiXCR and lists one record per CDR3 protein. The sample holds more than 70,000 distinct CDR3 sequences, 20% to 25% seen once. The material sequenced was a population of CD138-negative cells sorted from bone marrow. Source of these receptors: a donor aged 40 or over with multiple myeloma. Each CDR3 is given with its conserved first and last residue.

CASKGSNTGELFF	TRBV6-1	TRBJ2-2
CASSAPGTDTTDTQYF	TRBV5-1	TRBJ2-3
CASSSRALPNIQYF	TRBV7-9	TRBJ2-4
CATGQFPGELFF	TRBV19	TRBJ2-2
CSVEGHKTGKNIQYF	TRBV29-1	TRBJ2-4
CASSTLSHSYNEQFF	TRBV6-1	TRBJ2-1
CASSSLVGTDTQYF	TRBV7-9	TRBJ2-3
CASRADRGGDTGELFF	TRBV4-1	TRBJ2-2
CATSRASIGELFF	TRBV15	TRBJ2-2
CASSQSEQPQHF	TRBV16	TRBJ1-5
CASSFSEGDQPQHF	TRBV28	TRBJ1-5
CASSLDTGLAYEQYF	TRBV12-3/TRBV12-4	TRBJ2-7
CASSLDGTSSYEQYF	TRBV7-2	TRBJ2-7
CASSQSTSGGVNNEQFF	TRBV3-1	TRBJ2-1
CASSRGPTDTQYF	TRBV21-1	TRBJ2-3
CASSPDPNDNYGYTF	TRBV4-1	TRBJ1-2
CSARDGKGAGELFF	TRBV20-1	TRBJ2-2
CASSFRARGGNQPQHF	TRBV28	TRBJ1-5
CASSPYLQIAGGQSEQFF	TRBV5-1	TRBJ2-1
CASSFKSLYGYTF	TRBV19	TRBJ1-2
CASSFMAGGRRDIQYF	TRBV12-3/TRBV12-4	TRBJ2-4
CASSMNSLVYNEQFF	TRBV19	TRBJ2-1
CASSPGGVVYEQYF	TRBV4-2	TRBJ2-7